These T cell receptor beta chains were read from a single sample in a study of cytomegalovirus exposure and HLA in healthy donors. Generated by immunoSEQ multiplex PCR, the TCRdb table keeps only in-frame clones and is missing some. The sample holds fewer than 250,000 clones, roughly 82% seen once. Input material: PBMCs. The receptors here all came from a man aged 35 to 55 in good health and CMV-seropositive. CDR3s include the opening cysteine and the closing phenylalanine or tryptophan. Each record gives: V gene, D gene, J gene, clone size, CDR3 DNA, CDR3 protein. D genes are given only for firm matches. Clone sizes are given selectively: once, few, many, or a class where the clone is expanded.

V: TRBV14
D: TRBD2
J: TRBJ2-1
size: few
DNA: TGTGCCAGCAGCTATCTGTCACTAGCGGACTACAATGAGCAGTTCTTC
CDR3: CASSYLSLADYNEQFF

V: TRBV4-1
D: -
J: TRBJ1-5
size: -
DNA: TGCGCCAGCAGCCAAGACTCCAGGGGAGGCAATCAGCCCCAGCATTTT
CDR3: CASSQDSRGGNQPQHF

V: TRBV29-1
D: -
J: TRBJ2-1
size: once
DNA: TGCAGCGTTGAAGATCCTGTGAGCAGGGCTATTTACAATGAGCAGTTCTTC
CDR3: CSVEDPVSRAIYNEQFF

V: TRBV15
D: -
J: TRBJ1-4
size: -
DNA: TGTGCCACCAGCAGAGATTACTTTAGTGAAAAACTGTTTTTT
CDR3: CATSRDYFSEKLFF

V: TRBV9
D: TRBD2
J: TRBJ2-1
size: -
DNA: TGTGCCAGCAGCGTAGACCCTAGCGGGATGTTCAATGAGCAGTTCTTC
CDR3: CASSVDPSGMFNEQFF

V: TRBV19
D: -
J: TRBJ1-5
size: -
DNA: TGTGCCAGTAGTCCCCAAACAGGGTATCAGCCCCAGCATTTT
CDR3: CASSPQTGYQPQHF

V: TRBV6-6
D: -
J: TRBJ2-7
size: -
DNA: TGTGCCAGCAGTTCCAGGGTGTCCCCCTACGAGCAGTACTTC
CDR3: CASSSRVSPYEQYF

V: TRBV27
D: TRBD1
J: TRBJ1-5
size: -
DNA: TGTGCCAGCAGATCCGGGACAGGGGGCAATCAGCCCCAGCATTTT
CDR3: CASRSGTGGNQPQHF

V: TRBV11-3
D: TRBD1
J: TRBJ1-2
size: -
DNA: TGTGCCAGCAGCTTAAACCGGGACAGAGCGAACTATGGCTACACCTTC
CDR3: CASSLNRDRANYGYTF

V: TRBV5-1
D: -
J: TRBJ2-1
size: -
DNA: TGCGCCAGCAGCCTAGCTGTTAGCTCCTACAATGAGCAGTTCTTC
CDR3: CASSLAVSSYNEQFF

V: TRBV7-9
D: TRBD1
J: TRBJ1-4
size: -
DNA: TGTGCCAGCAGCTTTAAGGGGGCTCCTAATGAAAAACTGTTTTTT
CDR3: CASSFKGAPNEKLFF

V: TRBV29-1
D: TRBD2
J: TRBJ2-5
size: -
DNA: TGCAGCGCCGGGGGGTTGGTAGAGACCCAGTACTTC
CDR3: CSAGGLVETQYF

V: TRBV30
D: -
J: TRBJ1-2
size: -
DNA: TGTGCCGGAGAGTATGGCTACACCTTC
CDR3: CAGEYGYTF

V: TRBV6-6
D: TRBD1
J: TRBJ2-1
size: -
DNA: TGTGCCAGCAGTTACGGTAGGGGGCATGAGCAGTTCTTC
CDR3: CASSYGRGHEQFF

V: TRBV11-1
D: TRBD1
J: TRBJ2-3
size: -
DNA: TGTGCCAGCAGAACCAAGAACAGGGGCGGGGATACGCAGTATTTT
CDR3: CASRTKNRGGDTQYF

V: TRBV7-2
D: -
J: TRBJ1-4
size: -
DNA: TGTGCCAGCAGCTATCGTGCAACTAATGAAAAACTGTTTTTT
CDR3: CASSYRATNEKLFF

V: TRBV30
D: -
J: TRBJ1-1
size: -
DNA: TGTGCCTGGAGCGTCCTTGAAGGGGCTGAAGCTTTCTTT
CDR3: CAWSVLEGAEAFF

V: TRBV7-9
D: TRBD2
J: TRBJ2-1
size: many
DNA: TGTGCCAGCAGCTTTCCCCAGGCGGGAGGGTTTGAGCAGTTCTTC
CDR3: CASSFPQAGGFEQFF

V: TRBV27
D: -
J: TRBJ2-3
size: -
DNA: TGTGCCAGCAGCCAGCGGAGCCCTAGCACAGATACGCAGTATTTT
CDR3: CASSQRSPSTDTQYF

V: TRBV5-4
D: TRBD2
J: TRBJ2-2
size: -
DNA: TGTGCCAGCAGCTTGGGGGCTAGCGGGACCGGGGAGCTGTTTTTT
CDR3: CASSLGASGTGELFF

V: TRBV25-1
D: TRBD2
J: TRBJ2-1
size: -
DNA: TGTGCCAGCAGTGAATTAGGGACTAGCGGGAGGCAAGACAATGAGCAGTTCTTC
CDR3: CASSELGTSGRQDNEQFF

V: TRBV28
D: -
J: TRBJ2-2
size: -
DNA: TGTGCCAGCAGTTTCTGGGGACTGGGTGGGACCGGGGAGCTGTTTTTT
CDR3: CASSFWGLGGTGELFF

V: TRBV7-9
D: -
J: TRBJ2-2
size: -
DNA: TGTGCCAGCGAAGGAACCGGGGAGCTATTTTTT
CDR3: CASEGTGELFF

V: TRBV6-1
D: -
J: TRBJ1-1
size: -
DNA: TGTGCCAGCCTTAAGAGAGCAGGGCAGCACACTGAAGCTTTCTTT
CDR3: CASLKRAGQHTEAFF

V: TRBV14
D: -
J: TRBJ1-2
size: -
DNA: TGTGCCAGCAGCGGGGCGTCAGCTGGTGGCCATGGCTACACCTTC
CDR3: CASSGASAGGHGYTF

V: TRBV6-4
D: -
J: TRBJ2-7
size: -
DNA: TGTGCCAGCAGTGACCAGTCCTACGAGCAGTACTTC
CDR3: CASSDQSYEQYF

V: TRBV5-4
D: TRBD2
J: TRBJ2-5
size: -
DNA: TGTGCCAGCAGCTTGGTGGGGGGAGGGCCGGGGGAGACCCAGTACTTC
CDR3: CASSLVGGGPGETQYF

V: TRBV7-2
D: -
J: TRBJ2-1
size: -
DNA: TGTGCCAGCAGCTTCTTTCCGGGAGCCCTCAATGAGCAGTTCTTC
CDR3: CASSFFPGALNEQFF

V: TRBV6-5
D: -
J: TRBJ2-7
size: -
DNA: TGTGCCAGCAGTTACGATCCCGGGACAAGCTACGAGCAGTACTTC
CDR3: CASSYDPGTSYEQYF

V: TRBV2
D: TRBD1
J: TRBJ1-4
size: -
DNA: TGTGCCAGCCTATCCCAGGGGACAGGCCTTTGGGGTGAAAAACTGTTTTTT
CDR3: CASLSQGTGLWGEKLFF

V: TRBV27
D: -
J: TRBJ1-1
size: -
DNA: TGTGCCAGCAGTTTAGCGGGAGGGACTGAAGCTTTCTTT
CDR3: CASSLAGGTEAFF

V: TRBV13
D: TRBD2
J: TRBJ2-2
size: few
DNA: TGTGCCAGCAGCTCCGTGAGGGGACTAGCACCCGGGGAGCTGTTTTTT
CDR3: CASSSVRGLAPGELFF

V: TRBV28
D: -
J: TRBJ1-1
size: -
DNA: TGTGCCAGCAGCTACCCCACGGGGGACACTGAAGCTTTCTTT
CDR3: CASSYPTGDTEAFF

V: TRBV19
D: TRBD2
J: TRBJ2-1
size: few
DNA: TGTGCCAGTAGCACTAGCGGGAGCTCCTACAATGAGCAGTTCTTC
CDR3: CASSTSGSSYNEQFF

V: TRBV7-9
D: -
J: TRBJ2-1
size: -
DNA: TGTGCCAGCAGCGACGGGTTGAAGTACAATGAGCAGTTCTTC
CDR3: CASSDGLKYNEQFF

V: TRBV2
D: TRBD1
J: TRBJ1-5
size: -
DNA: TGTGCCAGCAAAGAACAGGGGAATCAGCCCCAGCATTTT
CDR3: CASKEQGNQPQHF

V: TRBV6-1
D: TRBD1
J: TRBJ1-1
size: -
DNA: TGTGCCAGCAGCGGCCAGGGGGGTACGAACACTGAAGCTTTCTTT
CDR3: CASSGQGGTNTEAFF

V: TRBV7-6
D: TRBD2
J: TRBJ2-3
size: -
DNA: TGTGCCAGCAGCCCGGGACTAGGAGGGACAGATACGCAGTATTTT
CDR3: CASSPGLGGTDTQYF

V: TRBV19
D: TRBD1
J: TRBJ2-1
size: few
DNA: TGTGCCAGTAGCCCTGGGACAGGGGGCCGGAATGAGCAGTTCTTC
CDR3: CASSPGTGGRNEQFF

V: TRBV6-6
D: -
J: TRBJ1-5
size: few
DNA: TGTGCCAGCAGCCCGTGGGAGGTACGTCAGCCCCAGCATTTT
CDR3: CASSPWEVRQPQHF

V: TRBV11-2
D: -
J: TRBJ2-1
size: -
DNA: TGTGCCAGCAGCGCGGTCAACCTAGCTTACAATGAGCAGTTCTTC
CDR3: CASSAVNLAYNEQFF

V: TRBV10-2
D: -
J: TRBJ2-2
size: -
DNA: TGCGCCAGCACAGGGTCGTCCGGGGAGCTGTTTTTT
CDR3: CASTGSSGELFF

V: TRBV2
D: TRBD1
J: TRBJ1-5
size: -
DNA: TGTGCCAGCAGTCGGGACAGTTACAATCAGCCCCAGCATTTT
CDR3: CASSRDSYNQPQHF